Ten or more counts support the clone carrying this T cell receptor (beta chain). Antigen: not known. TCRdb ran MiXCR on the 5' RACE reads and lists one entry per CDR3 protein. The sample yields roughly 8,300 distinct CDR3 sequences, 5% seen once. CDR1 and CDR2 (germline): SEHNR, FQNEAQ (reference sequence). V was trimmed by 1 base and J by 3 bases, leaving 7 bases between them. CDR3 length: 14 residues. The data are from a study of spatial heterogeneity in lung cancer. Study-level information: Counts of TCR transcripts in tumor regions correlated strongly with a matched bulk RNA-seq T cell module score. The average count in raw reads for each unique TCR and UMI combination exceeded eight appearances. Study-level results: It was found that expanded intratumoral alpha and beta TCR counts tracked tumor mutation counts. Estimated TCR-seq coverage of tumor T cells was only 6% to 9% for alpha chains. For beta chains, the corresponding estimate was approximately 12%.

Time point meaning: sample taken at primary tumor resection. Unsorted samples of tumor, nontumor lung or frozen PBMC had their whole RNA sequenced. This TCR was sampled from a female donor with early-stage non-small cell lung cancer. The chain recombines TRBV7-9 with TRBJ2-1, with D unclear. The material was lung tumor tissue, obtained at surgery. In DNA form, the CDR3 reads TGTGCCAGCAGCTTAGTCAACAGCTACAATGAGCAGTTCTTC. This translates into CASSLVNSYNEQFF.